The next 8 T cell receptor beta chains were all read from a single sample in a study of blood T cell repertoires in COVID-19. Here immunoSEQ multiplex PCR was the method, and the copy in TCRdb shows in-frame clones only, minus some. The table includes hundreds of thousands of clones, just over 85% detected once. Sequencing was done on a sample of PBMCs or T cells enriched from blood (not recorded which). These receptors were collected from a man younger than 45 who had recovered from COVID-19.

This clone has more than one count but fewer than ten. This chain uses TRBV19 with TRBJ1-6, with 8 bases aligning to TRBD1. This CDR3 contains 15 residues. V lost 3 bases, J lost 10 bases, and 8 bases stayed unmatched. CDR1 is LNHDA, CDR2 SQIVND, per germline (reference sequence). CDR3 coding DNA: TGTGCCAGTAGTATGTCAGGGGGCAGCGGCTCACCCCTCCACTTT. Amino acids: CASSMSGGSGSPLHF.

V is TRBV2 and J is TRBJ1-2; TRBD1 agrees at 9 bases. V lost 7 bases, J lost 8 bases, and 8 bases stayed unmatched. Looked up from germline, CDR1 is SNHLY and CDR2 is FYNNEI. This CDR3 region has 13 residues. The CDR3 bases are TGTGCCAGCACTTCGACAGGGGGTGGAGGCTACACCTTC. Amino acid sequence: CASTSTGGGGYTF.

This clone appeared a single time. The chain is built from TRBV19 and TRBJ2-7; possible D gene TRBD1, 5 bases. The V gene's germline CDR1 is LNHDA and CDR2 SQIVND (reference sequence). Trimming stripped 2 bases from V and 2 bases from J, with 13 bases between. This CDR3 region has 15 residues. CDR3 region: CASSISSGSPYEQYF. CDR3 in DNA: TGTGCCAGTAGTATATCCTCAGGGTCCCCCTACGAGCAGTACTTC.

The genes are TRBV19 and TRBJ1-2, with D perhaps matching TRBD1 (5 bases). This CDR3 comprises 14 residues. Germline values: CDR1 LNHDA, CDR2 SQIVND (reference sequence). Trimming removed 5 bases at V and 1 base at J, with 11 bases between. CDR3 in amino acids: CASSQPGLNYGYTF. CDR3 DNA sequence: TGTGCCAGTAGTCAACCGGGACTTAACTATGGCTACACCTTC.

The CDR3 here is CASSSDRSSYNEQFF. In DNA, the CDR3 is TGCGCCAGCAGCTCCGACAGGAGCTCCTACAATGAGCAGTTCTTC. The rearrangement uses TRBV5-1 and TRBJ2-1; D possibly corresponds to TRBD1 (6 bases). The CDR3 is 15 residues long. Germline loops: CDR1 SGHRS, CDR2 YFSETQ. Between the trimmed V and J ends, which lost 3 bases and 0 bases, there was a span of 10 bases.

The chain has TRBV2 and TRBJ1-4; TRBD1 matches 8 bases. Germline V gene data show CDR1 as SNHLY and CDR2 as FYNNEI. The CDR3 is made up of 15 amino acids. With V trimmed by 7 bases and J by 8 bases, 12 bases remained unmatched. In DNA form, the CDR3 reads TGTGCCAGCATAGGACAGGGTCTTCTCGGAGAAAAACTGTTTTTT. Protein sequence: CASIGQGLLGEKLFF.

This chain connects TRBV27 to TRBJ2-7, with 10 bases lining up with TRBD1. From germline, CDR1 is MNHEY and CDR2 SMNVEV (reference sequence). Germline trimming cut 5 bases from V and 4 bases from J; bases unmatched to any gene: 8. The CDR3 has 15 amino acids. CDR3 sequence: CASSPLGDRGYEQYF. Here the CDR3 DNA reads TGTGCCAGCAGTCCACTCGGGGACAGGGGTTACGAGCAGTACTTC.

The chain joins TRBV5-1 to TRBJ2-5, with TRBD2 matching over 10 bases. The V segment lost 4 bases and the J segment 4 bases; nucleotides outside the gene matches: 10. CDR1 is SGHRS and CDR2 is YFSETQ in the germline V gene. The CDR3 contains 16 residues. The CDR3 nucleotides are TGCGCCAGCAGCCCGGGTGGAGCGGGGGGGCGAGAGACCCAGTACTTC. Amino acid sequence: CASSPGGAGGRETQYF.